One and the same sample provided the 28 T cell receptor beta chains below, sequenced in a study of T cell responses to AZD1222 COVID-19 vaccine. Here immunoSEQ multiplex PCR was the method, and the copy in TCRdb shows in-frame clones only, minus some. The profile shows 53,000 or so clones, roughly 83% of them singletons. The sample consisted of peripheral blood, taken on day 0 of AZD1222 vaccination. The source of these receptors is an adult in good health.

V usage is TRBV5-1 and J usage is TRBJ2-1; D assignment may be TRBD1 or TRBD2 (7 bases each). The V gene's germline CDR1 is SGHRS and CDR2 YFSETQ. The CDR3 totals 15 residues. Deletions cut 7 bases from V and 8 bases from J, with 22 bases between. CDR3 amino acids: CASRQGSSGTHEQFF. In DNA form, the CDR3 reads TGCGCCAGCCGACAGGGATCAAGCGGGACCCATGAGCAGTTCTTC.

V usage is TRBV10-1 and J usage is TRBJ1-6; 8 bases line up with TRBD1. The germline CDR1 and CDR2 sequences are WNHNN and SYGVQD (reference sequence). V was pared by 4 bases and J by 10 bases, with 9 bases of the junction left unmatched. CDR3 length: 15 amino acids. CDR3 sequence: CASSGGQAKGSPLHF. The DNA of the CDR3 is TGCGCCAGCAGTGGGGGACAGGCCAAGGGGTCACCCCTCCACTTT.

This rearrangement joins TRBV7-2 to TRBJ1-1; unclear D gene. CDR1 is SGHTA, CDR2 FQGNSA, per germline. The V end lost 5 bases, the J end lost 0 bases, and 16 bases lay between the germline ends. This CDR3 has 16 amino acids. Written as DNA, the CDR3 is TGTGCCAGCAGCGGCCGTCCCGACTCATTGAACACTGAAGCTTTCTTT. Amino acid sequence: CASSGRPDSLNTEAFF.

The gene calls are TRBV19 and TRBJ1-5; a possible D gene is TRBD1 (6 bases). With 9 bases removed from V and 1 base from J, the gap between germline ends came to 10 bases. The CDR3 is 13 residues long. Germline-derived CDR1 and CDR2 are LNHDA and SQIVND (reference sequence). CDR3 protein: CASLTGSNQPQHF. CDR3 nucleotide sequence: TGTGCCAGCCTTACAGGGAGCAATCAGCCCCAGCATTTT.

This chain connects TRBV19 to TRBJ1-6; D perhaps matches TRBD1 (6 bases). The CDR3 runs 16 residues. V gave up 3 bases and J gave up 0 bases, with 9 bases separating them. CDR1 and CDR2 from the germline V gene are LNHDA and SQIVND (reference sequence). The CDR3 DNA reads TGTGCCAGTAGTATTGGACAGAGCTCCTATAATTCACCCCTCCACTTT. Translating it yields CASSIGQSSYNSPLHF.

This clone appeared once. The V call is TRBV5-5, the J call TRBJ1-6, with 7 bases matching TRBD1. The CDR3 sequence is 14 residues long. The junction had 5 bases not matched to a gene; V was cut back by 4 bases and J by 7 bases. Germline V gives CDR1 SGHKS, CDR2 YYEKEE (reference sequence). The DNA of the CDR3 is TGTGCCAGCAGCATAGACAGGGACAATTCACCCCTCCACTTT. It translates to CASSIDRDNSPLHF. Together with reference TRBV5-5 and TRBJ1-6, the CDR3 gives the full variable domain: DAGVTQSPTHLIKTRGQQVTLRCSPISGHKSVSWYQQVLGQGPQFIFQYYEKEERGRGNFPDRFSARQFPNYSSELNVNALLLGDSALYLCASSIDRDNSPLHFGNGTRLTVT.

The V gene is TRBV12-3 or TRBV12-4, the J gene TRBJ1-1; TRBD1 matches 7 bases. This CDR3 is 12 amino acids long. The V gene end was trimmed by 6 bases and the J gene end by 8 bases; junction bases not matched to a gene: 6. CDR3 in amino acids: CASSRRQGEAFF. The CDR3 coding sequence is TGTGCCAGCAGCCGCCGACAGGGAGAAGCTTTCTTT.

This clone was detected once. V usage is TRBV3-1 (or the pseudogene TRBV3-2) and J usage is TRBJ1-4, with D unresolved. The CDR3 runs to 15 residues. Trimming took 5 bases from V and 4 from J, leaving 14 bases between them. Germline V gene data show CDR1 as LGHDT and CDR2 as YNNKEL (reference sequence). CDR3 sequence reads: CASSEPNFGNEKLFF. The CDR3 coding sequence is TGTGCCAGCAGCGAACCTAACTTTGGTAATGAAAAACTGTTTTTT.

This clone showed up just a few times. The chain recombines TRBV2 with TRBJ1-1; D remains ambiguous. Germline V gene lookup returns CDR1 SNHLY and CDR2 FYNNEI. The CDR3 sequence is 13 residues long. V was shortened by 4 bases and J by 5 bases, with 11 bases between the two germline ends. The CDR3 loop reads CASSATRRTEAFF. The CDR3, as DNA: TGTGCCAGCAGTGCAACGAGAAGGACTGAAGCTTTCTTT. The variable domain in full, with the rest retrieved from reference TRBV2 and TRBJ1-1, is EPEVTQTPSHQVTQMGQEVILRCVPISNHLYFYWYRQILGQKVEFLVSFYNNEISEKSEIFDDQFSVERPDGSNFTLKIRSTKLEDSAMYFCASSATRRTEAFFGQGTRLTVV.

The chain combines TRBV6-2 or TRBV6-3 with TRBJ2-7, with 8 positions matching TRBD2. CDR3 size: 14 residues. Germline trimming cut 7 bases from V and 2 bases from J; bases unmatched to any gene: 7. In germline, CDR1 is MNHEY, CDR2 SVGEGT. CDR3 amino acids: CASTPRGAAYEQYF. The CDR3 nucleotides read TGTGCCAGCACCCCGCGGGGGGCGGCCTACGAGCAGTACTTC.

The chain has TRBV18 and TRBJ1-1, with D tentatively TRBD1 (5 bases). V dropped 2 bases and J dropped 5 bases, with 15 bases sitting between them. The CDR3 consists of 15 residues. In germline, CDR1 is KGHSH, CDR2 LQKENI. CDR3 DNA sequence: TGTGCCAGCTCACCAGGGGGGGTCCGTGTGACTGAAGCTTTCTTT. This translates into CASSPGGVRVTEAFF.

This chain links TRBV5-1 with TRBJ2-2; no clear D gene. There are 14 residues in the CDR3. Trimming stripped 7 bases from V and 9 bases from J, with 19 bases between. Germline CDR1 is SGHRS and CDR2 is YFSETQ. Here the CDR3 reads CASRPPERGRELFF. The CDR3 DNA sequence: TGCGCCAGCCGGCCCCCGGAGCGTGGAAGGGAGCTGTTTTTT. Supplemented by reference TRBV5-1 and TRBJ2-2, the full variable domain reads KAGVTQTPRYLIKTRGQQVTLSCSPISGHRSVSWYQQTPGQGLQFLFEYFSETQRNKGNFPGRFSGRQFSNSRSEMNVSTLELGDSALYLCASRPPERGRELFFGEGSRLTVL.

The J gene is TRBJ2-7, the V gene TRBV19, with 8 bases matching TRBD1. The V gene's germline CDR1 is LNHDA and CDR2 SQIVND (reference sequence). CDR3 size: 14 residues. Germline trimming cut 6 bases from V and 3 bases from J; bases unmatched to any gene: 7. CDR3: CASSLGQAYYEQYF. As DNA, the CDR3 is TGTGCCAGTAGCCTGGGACAGGCTTACTACGAGCAGTACTTC.

J is TRBJ2-7 and V is TRBV5-1; D possibly uses TRBD1 or TRBD2 (5 bases each). V lost 2 bases and J lost 3, with 18 bases in between. The CDR3 loop spans 16 amino acids. The germline V gene encodes CDR1 SGHRS and CDR2 YFSETQ. The CDR3 loop reads CASSFDRDPGRYEQYF. The CDR3 region has the DNA TGCGCCAGCAGCTTCGATCGGGACCCGGGTCGCTACGAGCAGTACTTC. The full variable domain, in which reference TRBV5-1 and TRBJ2-7 provide the parts outside the CDR3, is KAGVTQTPRYLIKTRGQQVTLSCSPISGHRSVSWYQQTPGQGLQFLFEYFSETQRNKGNFPGRFSGRQFSNSRSEMNVSTLELGDSALYLCASSFDRDPGRYEQYFGPGTRLTVT.

V and J are TRBV14 and TRBJ1-2; TRBD1 is a possible D gene (5 bases). The V gene lost 0 bases and the J gene lost 4 bases, with 9 bases spanning the gap. Germline loops: CDR1 SGHDN, CDR2 FVKESK. The CDR3 length is 14 residues. CDR3 nucleotide sequence: TGTGCCAGCAGCCAAGATTGGGGGAGCTATGGCTACACCTTC. It is translated as CASSQDWGSYGYTF. Full variable domain (remainder filled in from reference TRBV14 and TRBJ1-2): EAGVTQFPSHSVIEKGQTVTLRCDPISGHDNLYWYRRVMGKEIKFLLHFVKESKQDESGMPNNRFLAERTGGTYSTLKVQPAELEDSGVYFCASSQDWGSYGYTFGSGTRLTVV.

This chain joins TRBV28 and TRBJ1-3; D unclear. This CDR3 comprises 16 residues. V lost 3 bases and J lost 0, with 12 bases in between. Germline V gene data show CDR1 as MDHEN and CDR2 as SYDVKM. The CDR3 loop reads CASSLVAGSSGNTIYF. In DNA form, the CDR3 reads TGTGCCAGCAGTTTGGTCGCTGGGAGCTCTGGAAACACCATATATTTT.

This clone was observed a handful of times. The chain combines TRBV25-1 with TRBJ2-3; 7 bases match TRBD2. V shed 2 bases and J 8 bases; nucleotides not matched to a gene: 7. The CDR3 is 14 residues long. Germline CDR1 and CDR2: MGHDK and SYGVNS. Here the CDR3 reads CASSETGGSLTQYF. In nucleotides, the CDR3 is TGTGCCAGCAGTGAAACCGGCGGGAGCCTTACGCAGTATTTT.

The gene calls are TRBV6-5 and TRBJ1-4; D perhaps matches TRBD1 (5 bases). This CDR3 comprises 12 residues. The germline V and J ends were trimmed by 10 bases and 2 bases, with 8 bases remaining between them. Germline CDR1 MNHEY, CDR2 SVGAGI. CDR3: CAIRDTNEKLFF. The CDR3 coding sequence is TGTGCCATCAGGGACACTAATGAAAAACTGTTTTTT.

Notes on this clone: An end of the junction does not agree with germline; a read error may underlie this. The chain joins TRBV6-1 to TRBJ2-3; no clear D gene. The CDR3 has 14 amino acids. In germline, CDR1 is MNHNS, CDR2 SASEGT. The CDR3 here is CASREASSTDTQYF. As DNA, the CDR3 is TGTGCCAGCAGAGAAGCGAGTAGCACAGATACGCAGTATTTT.

V usage is TRBV5-4 and J usage is TRBJ2-5; 7 nucleotides agree with TRBD1. The V and J ends lost 5 bases and 3 bases, in that order; junction bases with no gene match: 4. This CDR3 comprises 13 residues. Germline V CDR1 and CDR2: SGHNT, YYREEE (reference sequence). The CDR3, as DNA: TGTGCCAGCAGTCGGGACAGCAAAGAGACCCAGTACTTC. Amino acid sequence: CASSRDSKETQYF.

CDR3 residues: CSASSGQDSGNTIYF. The CDR3, as DNA: TGCAGTGCTAGTTCTGGGCAGGACTCTGGAAACACCATATATTTT. V gene TRBV20-1 combines with J gene TRBJ1-3; D is unclear. This CDR3 contains 15 residues. Germline CDR1 reads DFQATT; CDR2 reads SNEGSKA (reference sequence). V lost 3 bases to trimming and J lost 0 bases, with 12 bases between them.

This clone was recorded once. The J gene is TRBJ1-3, the V gene TRBV21-1; no DNA check was done on the table's D call, TRBD1. TRBV21-1 is described as a pseudogene. This CDR3 has 18 residues. The CDR3 DNA sequence: TGTGCCAGCAGCAGCCACAGGGTATGGTTCTTTTCTGGAAACACCATATATTTT. Protein: CASSSHRVWFFSGNTIYF.

This chain connects TRBV7-8 to TRBJ2-2, with D unresolved. The V gene's germline CDR1 is SGHVS and CDR2 FQNEAQ. Trimming cost V 6 bases and J 7 bases, with 18 bases left between them. The length of the CDR3 is 15 residues. The CDR3 protein is CASSPSGLDGGELFF. The DNA for the CDR3 is TGTGCCAGCAGTCCCTCTGGTCTTGATGGCGGGGAGCTGTTTTTT.

This chain connects TRBV25-1 to TRBJ2-7, with 9 bases matching TRBD2. Germline-derived CDR1 and CDR2 are MGHDK and SYGVNS. CDR3 length: 14 residues. V trimming: 2 bases; J trimming: 2 bases; junction bases outside the gene matches: 1. The CDR3, as DNA: TGTGCCAGCAGTGAAGCGGGAGGGGCCTACGAGCAGTACTTC. It yields the protein CASSEAGGAYEQYF.

This rearrangement joins TRBV11-2 to TRBJ2-1; 10 bases agree with TRBD2. CDR3 length: 15 amino acids. Looked up from germline, CDR1 is SGHAT and CDR2 is FQNNGV. J gave up 9 bases and V 5 bases, and 10 bases lay outside the gene matches. CDR3 residues: CASSPTSGTQGEQFF. The CDR3 DNA reads TGTGCCAGCAGCCCAACTAGCGGGACGCAGGGTGAGCAGTTCTTC.

V is TRBV6-4 and J is TRBJ2-1; TRBD2 aligns across 13 bases. CDR3 length equals 16 residues. The V gene's germline CDR1 is MRHNA and CDR2 SNTAGT. J lost 4 bases, V lost 0 bases, and 0 bases had no gene match. CDR3 in amino acids: CASSDSGLAGYNEQFF. The CDR3, as DNA: TGTGCCAGCAGTGACTCGGGACTAGCGGGGTACAATGAGCAGTTCTTC.

The chain recombines TRBV6-1 with TRBJ1-2; 8 bases map to TRBD1. Germline V gene data show CDR1 as MNHNS and CDR2 as SASEGT. The trim removed 1 base at V and 3 bases at J, leaving 7 bases unmatched. This CDR3 has 16 residues. CDR3 in amino acids: CASSEGPRGQDYGYTF. The CDR3 bases are TGTGCCAGCAGTGAAGGGCCCAGGGGGCAGGACTATGGCTACACCTTC.

This clone was picked up one time. This sequence joins TRBV6-5 and TRBJ1-2, with D possibly TRBD1 on 6 matching bases. The CDR3 consists of 15 residues. The V end lost 5 bases, the J end lost 4 bases, and 17 bases lay between the germline ends. Germline CDR1 MNHEY, CDR2 SVGAGI. CDR3 coding DNA: TGTGCCAGCAGTCTTAGGACAGCCGATCGCTATGGCTACACCTTC. Residues: CASSLRTADRYGYTF.